This section outlines one T cell receptor beta chain sequence together with its context. The target antigen is unknown. The sample contains more than one DNA sequence encoding this CDR3. The data were taken from a study of shared clonotypes between healthy human individuals. The germline CDR1 and CDR2 sequences are LNHNV and YYDKDF (reference sequence). V dropped 0 bases and J dropped 4 bases, with 7 bases sitting between them. The CDR3 covers 14 residues. General study results and limits: Estimated richness values were generally larger in naive subsets than in memory subsets.

The method was immunoSEQ multiplex PCR; TCRdb's version includes in-frame clones alone and lacks a portion of them. The repertoire has approximately 2.3 million clones, approximately 93% of them found once; the top ten carry under 0.45%. Healthy HIV-negative adults with no recent acute infections or vaccinations were recruited as donors. Input material: naive CD4+ T cells from PBMCs. Subset meaning: CD45RA+ positively selected. The chain carries TRBV15 and TRBJ2-1; a weak D match, TRBD1 (5 bases). This sequence originates from a young man in good health. Some clones in this sample may be carry-over from other donors' samples. The CDR3 region is CATSRDRGYNEQFF. The CDR3 DNA is TGTGCCACCAGCAGAGATAGGGGATACAATGAGCAGTTCTTC.